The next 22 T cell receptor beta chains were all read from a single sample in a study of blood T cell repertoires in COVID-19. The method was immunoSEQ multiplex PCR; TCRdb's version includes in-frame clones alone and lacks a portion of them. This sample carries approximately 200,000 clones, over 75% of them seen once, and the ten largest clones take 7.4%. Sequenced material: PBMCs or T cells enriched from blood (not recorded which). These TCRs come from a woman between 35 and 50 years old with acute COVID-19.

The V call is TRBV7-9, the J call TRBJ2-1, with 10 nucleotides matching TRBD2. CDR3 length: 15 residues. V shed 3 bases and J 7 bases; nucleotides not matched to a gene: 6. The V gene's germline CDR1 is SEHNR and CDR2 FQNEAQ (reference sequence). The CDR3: CASSLGLAQRNEQFF. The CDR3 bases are TGTGCCAGCAGCTTGGGACTAGCGCAAAGGAATGAGCAGTTCTTC.

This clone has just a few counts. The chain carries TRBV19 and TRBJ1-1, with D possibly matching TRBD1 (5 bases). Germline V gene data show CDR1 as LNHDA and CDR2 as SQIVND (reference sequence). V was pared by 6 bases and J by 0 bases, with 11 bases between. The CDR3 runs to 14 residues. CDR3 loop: CASRKGRLNTEAFF. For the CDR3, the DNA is TGTGCCAGTAGAAAGGGGCGGCTGAACACTGAAGCTTTCTTT.

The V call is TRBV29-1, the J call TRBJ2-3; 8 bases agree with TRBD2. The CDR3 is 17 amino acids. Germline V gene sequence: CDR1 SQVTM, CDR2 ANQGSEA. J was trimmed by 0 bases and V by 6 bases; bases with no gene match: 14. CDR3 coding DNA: TGCAGCGTCGAGCTTAGCGGGACGACAAGGAGCACAGATACGCAGTATTTT. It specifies CSVELSGTTRSTDTQYF.

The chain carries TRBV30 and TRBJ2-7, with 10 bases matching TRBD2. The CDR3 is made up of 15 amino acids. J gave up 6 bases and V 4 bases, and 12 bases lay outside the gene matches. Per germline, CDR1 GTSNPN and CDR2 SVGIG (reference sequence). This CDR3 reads CAWNSPGLAVGEQYF. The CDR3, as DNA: TGTGCCTGGAACTCTCCAGGACTAGCGGTTGGCGAGCAGTACTTC. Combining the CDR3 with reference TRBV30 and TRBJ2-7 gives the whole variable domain SQTIHQWPATLVQPVGSPLSLECTVEGTSNPNLYWYRQAAGRGLQLLFYSVGIGQISSEVPQNLSASRPQDRQFILSSKKLLLSDSGFYLCAWNSPGLAVGEQYFGPGTRLTVT.

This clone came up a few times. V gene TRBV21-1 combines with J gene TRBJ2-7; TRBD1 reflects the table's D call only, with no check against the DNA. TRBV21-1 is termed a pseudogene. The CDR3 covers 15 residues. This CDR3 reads CASSHGDRGSYEQYF. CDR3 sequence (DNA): TGTGCCAGCAGCCACGGGGACAGGGGTTCCTACGAGCAGTACTTC.

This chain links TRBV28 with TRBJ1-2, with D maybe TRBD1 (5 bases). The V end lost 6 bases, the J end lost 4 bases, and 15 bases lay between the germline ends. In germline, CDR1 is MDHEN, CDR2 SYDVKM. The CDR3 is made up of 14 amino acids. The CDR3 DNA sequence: TGTGCCAGCAGACGCCAGGGCGCCTCCTATGGCTACACCTTC. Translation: CASRRQGASYGYTF.

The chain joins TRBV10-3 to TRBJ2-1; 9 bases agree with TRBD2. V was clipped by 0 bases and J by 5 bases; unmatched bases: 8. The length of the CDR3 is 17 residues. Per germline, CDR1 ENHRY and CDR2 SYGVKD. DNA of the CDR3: TGTGCCATCAGTGAGTCTACTAGCGGGTTGAGCAACAATGAGCAGTTCTTC. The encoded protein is CAISESTSGLSNNEQFF.

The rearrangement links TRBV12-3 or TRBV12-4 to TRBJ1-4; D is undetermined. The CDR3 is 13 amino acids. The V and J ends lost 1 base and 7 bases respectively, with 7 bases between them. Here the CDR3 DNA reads TGTGCCAGCAGTTTAGGTTCGTTTGAAAAACTGTTTTTT. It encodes CASSLGSFEKLFF.

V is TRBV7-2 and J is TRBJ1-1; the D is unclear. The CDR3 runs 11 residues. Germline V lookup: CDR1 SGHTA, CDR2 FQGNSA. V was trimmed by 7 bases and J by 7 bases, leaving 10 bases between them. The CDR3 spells CASKEVGEAFF. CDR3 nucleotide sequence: TGTGCCAGCAAGGAGGTCGGTGAAGCTTTCTTT.

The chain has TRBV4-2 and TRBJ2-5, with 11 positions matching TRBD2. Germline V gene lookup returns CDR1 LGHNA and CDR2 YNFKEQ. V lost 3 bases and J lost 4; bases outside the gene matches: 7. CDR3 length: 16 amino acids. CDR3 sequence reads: CASSHLNSGGGETQYF. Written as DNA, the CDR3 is TGTGCCAGCAGCCACCTTAATAGCGGGGGGGGAGAGACCCAGTACTTC.

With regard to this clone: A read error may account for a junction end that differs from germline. CDR3 residues: CASSYLPGQGRVF. CDR3 nucleotide sequence: TGTGCCAGCAGTTACCTCCCGGGACAGGGCCGGGTCTTC. V gene TRBV6-5 combines with J gene TRBJ2-1; TRBD1 matches at 9 bases. The CDR3 covers 13 residues. CDR1 and CDR2 (germline): MNHEY, SVGAGI.

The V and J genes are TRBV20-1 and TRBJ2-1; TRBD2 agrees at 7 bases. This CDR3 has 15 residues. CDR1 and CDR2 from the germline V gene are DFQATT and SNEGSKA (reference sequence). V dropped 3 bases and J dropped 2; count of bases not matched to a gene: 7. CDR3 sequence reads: CSASKTSTTYNEQFF. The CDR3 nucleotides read TGCAGTGCTAGTAAGACTAGCACGACCTACAATGAGCAGTTCTTC.

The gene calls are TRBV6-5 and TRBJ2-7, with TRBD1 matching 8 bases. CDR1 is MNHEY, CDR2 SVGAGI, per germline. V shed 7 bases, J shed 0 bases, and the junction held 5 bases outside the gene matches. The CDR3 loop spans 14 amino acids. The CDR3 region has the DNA TGTGCCAGCACTCGGACAGGGAGCTCCTACGAGCAGTACTTC. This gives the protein CASTRTGSSYEQYF.

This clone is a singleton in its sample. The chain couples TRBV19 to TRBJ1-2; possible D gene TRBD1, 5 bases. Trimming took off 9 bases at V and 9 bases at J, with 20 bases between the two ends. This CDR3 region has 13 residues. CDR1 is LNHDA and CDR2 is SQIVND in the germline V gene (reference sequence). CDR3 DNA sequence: TGTGCCAGCTCCCGGCTCGCCGACAGTAGCTACACCTTC. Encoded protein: CASSRLADSSYTF.

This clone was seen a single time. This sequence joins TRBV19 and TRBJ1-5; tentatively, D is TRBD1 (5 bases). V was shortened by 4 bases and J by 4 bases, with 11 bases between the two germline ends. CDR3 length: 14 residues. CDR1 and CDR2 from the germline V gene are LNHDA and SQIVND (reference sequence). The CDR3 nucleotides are TGTGCCAGTAGTACAGGGAATGGGAATCAGCCCCAGCATTTT. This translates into CASSTGNGNQPQHF.

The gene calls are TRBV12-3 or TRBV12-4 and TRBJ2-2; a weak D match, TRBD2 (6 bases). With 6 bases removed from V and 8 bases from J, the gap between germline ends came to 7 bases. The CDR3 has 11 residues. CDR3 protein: CASRGLGELFF. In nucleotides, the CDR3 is TGTGCCAGCAGGGGACTGGGGGAGCTGTTTTTT.

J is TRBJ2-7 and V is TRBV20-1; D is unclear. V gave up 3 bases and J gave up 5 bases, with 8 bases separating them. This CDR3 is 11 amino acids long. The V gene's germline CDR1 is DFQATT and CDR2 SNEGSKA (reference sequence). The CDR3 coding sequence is TGCAGTGCTAGGCACCAGAACGAGCAGTACTTC. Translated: CSARHQNEQYF.

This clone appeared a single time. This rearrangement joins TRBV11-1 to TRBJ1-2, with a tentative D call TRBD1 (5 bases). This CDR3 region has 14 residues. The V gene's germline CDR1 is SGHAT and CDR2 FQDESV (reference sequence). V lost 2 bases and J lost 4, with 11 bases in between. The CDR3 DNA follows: TGTGCCAGCAGCTTACTCCAGGGCGGCTATGGCTACACCTTC. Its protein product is CASSLLQGGYGYTF.

CDR3 in amino acids: CASSSLVAGELFF. In nucleotides, the CDR3 is TGTGCCAGCAGTTCGCTAGTCGCCGGGGAGCTGTTTTTT. V is TRBV6-5 and J is TRBJ2-2; D not certain. Trimming left V 4 bases short and J 6 bases short, with 9 bases between. The CDR3 consists of 13 residues. From germline, CDR1 is MNHEY and CDR2 SVGAGI.

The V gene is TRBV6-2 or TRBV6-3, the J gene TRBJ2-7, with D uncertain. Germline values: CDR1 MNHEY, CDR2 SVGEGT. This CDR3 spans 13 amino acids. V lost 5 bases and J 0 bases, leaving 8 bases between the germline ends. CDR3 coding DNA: TGTGCCAGCAGTGTGACTGACTCCTACGAGCAGTACTTC. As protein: CASSVTDSYEQYF.

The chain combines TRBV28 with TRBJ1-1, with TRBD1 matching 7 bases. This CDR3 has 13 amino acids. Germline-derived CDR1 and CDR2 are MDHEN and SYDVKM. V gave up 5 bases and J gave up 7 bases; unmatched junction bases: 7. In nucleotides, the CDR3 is TGTGCCAGCAGTCCGGGGACAGCCCATGAAGCTTTCTTT. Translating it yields CASSPGTAHEAFF.

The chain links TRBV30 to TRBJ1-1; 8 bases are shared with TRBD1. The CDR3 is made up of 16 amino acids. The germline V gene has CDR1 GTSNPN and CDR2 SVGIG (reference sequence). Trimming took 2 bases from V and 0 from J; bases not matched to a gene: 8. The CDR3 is CAWSSTGTGLNTEAFF. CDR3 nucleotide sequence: TGTGCCTGGAGTTCGACCGGGACAGGTTTGAACACTGAAGCTTTCTTT.